A single sample is the source of the 2 T cell receptor beta chains below, sequenced in a study of blood T cell repertoires in COVID-19. Clones were sequenced by immunoSEQ multiplex PCR, and TCRdb holds only the in-frame ones, with some missing. Here the sample spans some 250,000 clones, about 86% being singletons. Sample: peripheral blood. The receptors here all came from a man aged 25-40 years with active or convalescent COVID-19.

The gene calls are TRBV30 and TRBJ1-5, with D unclear. The CDR3 totals 15 residues. CDR1 is GTSNPN and CDR2 is SVGIG in the germline V gene (reference sequence). V gave up 3 bases and J gave up 4 bases, with 16 bases separating them. CDR3 nucleotides: TGTGCCTGGAGGGACCGAGGACGGGAAAATCAGCCCCAGCATTTT. Its translation: CAWRDRGRENQPQHF.

The rearrangement links TRBV5-4 to TRBJ2-3; 7 positions agree with TRBD2. J gave up 1 base and V 4 bases, and 3 bases lay outside the gene matches. CDR3 length equals 14 residues. Germline CDR1 reads SGHNT; CDR2 reads YYREEE (reference sequence). The CDR3 DNA follows: TGTGCCAGCAGCCTAGCGGTCCGCACAGATACGCAGTATTTT. Protein sequence: CASSLAVRTDTQYF.